The 15 T cell receptor beta chains below come from one sample, sequenced in a study of lymphopenia after photon versus proton radiotherapy. Here immunoSEQ multiplex PCR was the method, and the copy in TCRdb shows in-frame clones only, minus some. Of roughly 58,000 clones listed, around 87% are singletons. The sequencing used peripheral blood, collected from a patient treated with proton-based radiotherapy. These receptors all come from a man older than 75 with esophageal cancer.

This rearrangement joins TRBV11-2 to TRBJ2-3; TRBD2 matches 7 bases. Trimming took 2 bases from V and 0 from J; bases not matched to a gene: 2. In germline, CDR1 is SGHAT, CDR2 FQNNGV. The CDR3 has 15 residues. DNA of the CDR3: TGTGCCAGCAGCTTACTAGCGGCTAGCACAGATACGCAGTATTTT. Encoded protein: CASSLLAASTDTQYF. Supplemented by reference TRBV11-2 and TRBJ2-3, the full variable domain reads EAGVAQSPRYKIIEKRQSVAFWCNPISGHATLYWYQQILGQGPKLLIQFQNNGVVDDSQLPKDRFSAERLKGVDSTLKIQPAKLEDSAVYLCASSLLAASTDTQYFGPGTRLTVL.

The J gene is TRBJ2-2, the V gene TRBV27; the match to TRBD2 covers 7 bases. The CDR3 has 16 amino acids. CDR1 is MNHEY, CDR2 SMNVEV, per germline (reference sequence). The ends lost 0 bases at V and 2 bases at J; junction bases unmatched: 3. The CDR3 loop is CASSLSAGVNTGELFF. The DNA for the CDR3 is TGTGCCAGCAGTTTATCGGCGGGGGTTAACACCGGGGAGCTGTTTTTT.

There are a few counts of this clone. This rearrangement joins TRBV5-8 to TRBJ1-6, with D perhaps matching TRBD1 (6 bases). Germline-derived CDR1 and CDR2 are SGHTS and YDEGEE. The CDR3 sequence is 15 residues long. V was pared by 0 bases and J by 9 bases, with 13 bases between. In nucleotides, the CDR3 is TGTGCCAGCAGCTTGGAACAGGGAGGGAGTTCACCCCTCCACTTT. Its protein is CASSLEQGGSSPLHF.

The chain combines TRBV7-9 with TRBJ2-1; D is unclear. Trimming cost V 4 bases and J 9 bases, with 10 bases left between them. Germline assignment: CDR1 SEHNR and CDR2 FQNEAQ (reference sequence). The CDR3 spans 12 residues. The CDR3 bases are TGTGCCAGCAGCTCAGAAGGGTCTGAGCAGTTCTTC. Translated, it gives CASSSEGSEQFF.

The genes are TRBV2 and TRBJ2-7, with 7 bases that match TRBD1. The CDR3 has 15 amino acids. V lost 6 bases to trimming and J lost 2 bases; unmatched junction nucleotides: 10. Looked up from germline, CDR1 is SNHLY and CDR2 is FYNNEI. In DNA, the CDR3 is TGTGCCAGCAGCAAAGACAGGGACCGAACCTACGAGCAGTACTTC. Translated: CASSKDRDRTYEQYF.

The chain carries TRBV6-6 and TRBJ2-3, with TRBD1 identical over 7 bases. V shed 5 bases, J shed 2 bases, and the junction held 10 bases outside the gene matches. CDR1 and CDR2 from the germline V gene are MNHNY and SVGAGI (reference sequence). The CDR3 has 16 amino acids. The CDR3: CASSDYRGTTTDTQYF. CDR3 nucleotides: TGTGCCAGCAGTGACTACAGGGGAACCACCACAGATACGCAGTATTTT.

The chain recombines TRBV6-1 with TRBJ1-1; tentative D call: TRBD1 (5 bases). Germline CDR1 and CDR2: MNHNS and SASEGT. The CDR3 is made up of 12 amino acids. The V end was cut by 5 bases, the J end by 8 bases, with 12 bases between. CDR3 protein: CASSSINREAFF. The CDR3 DNA follows: TGTGCCAGCAGTTCTATAAACAGGGAAGCTTTCTTT.

The rearrangement links TRBV14 to TRBJ1-1, with 7 positions matching TRBD1. The CDR3 has 13 amino acids. With 4 bases clipped from V and 10 bases from J, the junction kept 9 bases outside the gene matches. Germline V gene data show CDR1 as SGHDN and CDR2 as FVKESK. The CDR3 sequence: CASSPQGTSVAFF. The CDR3, as DNA: TGTGCCAGCAGCCCACAGGGGACCTCGGTAGCTTTCTTT.

This chain connects TRBV9 to TRBJ2-5; 13 positions agree with TRBD2. The V gene's germline CDR1 is SGDLS and CDR2 YYNGEE. V lost 3 bases and J lost 1; bases outside the gene matches: 9. The CDR3 extends over 18 amino acids. The CDR3 is CASSEGGLAGALQETQYF. The DNA of the CDR3 is TGTGCCAGCAGCGAAGGAGGACTAGCGGGGGCCCTCCAAGAGACCCAGTACTTC.

The rearrangement links TRBV4-1 to TRBJ1-2; 10 bases match TRBD1. This CDR3 comprises 18 residues. The germline V gene encodes CDR1 MGHRA and CDR2 YSYEKL. V was pared by 3 bases and J by 0 bases, with 10 bases of the junction left unmatched. The CDR3 DNA reads as TGCGCCAGCAGCCATGACCCGGGACAGGGGAAAGCTAACTATGGCTACACCTTC. Encoded protein: CASSHDPGQGKANYGYTF.

The rearrangement joins TRBV19 to TRBJ2-2; a weak D match, TRBD1 (5 bases). V was clipped by 7 bases and J by 7 bases, with 16 bases between them. Germline V CDR1 and CDR2: LNHDA, SQIVND (reference sequence). The CDR3 extends over 14 amino acids. As DNA, the CDR3 is TGTGCCAGTACCATAGAGTACAGGAACGGGGAGCTGTTTTTT. This sequence encodes CASTIEYRNGELFF. Drawing the rest from reference TRBV19 and TRBJ2-2, the complete variable domain is DGGITQSPKYLFRKEGQNVTLSCEQNLNHDAMYWYRQDPGQGLRLIYYSQIVNDFQKGDIAEGYSVSREKKESFPLTVTSAQKNPTAFYLCASTIEYRNGELFFGEGSRLTVL.

This chain joins TRBV30 and TRBJ2-2; 11 nucleotides align to TRBD2. V trimming: 7 bases; J trimming: 4 bases; junction bases outside the gene matches: 11. Germline loops: CDR1 GTSNPN, CDR2 SVGIG (reference sequence). The CDR3 loop spans 16 amino acids. CDR3 sequence (DNA): TGTGCCTCGAATGTACTAGCGGGGGAGCTCACCGGGGAGCTGTTTTTT. Translating gives CASNVLAGELTGELFF.

This sequence joins TRBV28 and TRBJ1-2, with D unclear. The CDR3 totals 14 residues. Germline assignment: CDR1 MDHEN and CDR2 SYDVKM. V shed 6 bases and J shed 1 base, with 12 bases lying between them. The CDR3 loop reads CASRLPTDNYGYTF. CDR3 nucleotides: TGTGCCAGCAGGTTGCCAACGGATAACTATGGCTACACCTTC.

V usage is TRBV10-3 and J usage is TRBJ2-5, with D possibly being TRBD2 (6 bases). The CDR3 loop spans 13 amino acids. Germline V CDR1 and CDR2: ENHRY, SYGVKD. The V and J ends lost 10 bases and 0 bases respectively, with 12 bases between them. The CDR3 DNA reads as TGTGCCACCCGGGGGAGGTACCAAGAGACCCAGTACTTC. Translating gives CATRGRYQETQYF.

The V call is TRBV30, the J call TRBJ1-5; D remains unclear. Germline V lookup: CDR1 GTSNPN, CDR2 SVGIG (reference sequence). V was pared by 2 bases and J by 2 bases, with 13 bases between. The CDR3 is 15 amino acids. The CDR3 loop reads CAWSQQLMGNQPQHF. For the CDR3, the DNA is TGTGCCTGGAGTCAGCAACTCATGGGCAATCAGCCCCAGCATTTT.